The source of this T cell receptor beta chain is a study of cytomegalovirus exposure and HLA in healthy donors. 13 Jbeta primers and 60 Vbeta primers were used for the PCR. Profiled with immunoSEQ multiplex PCR; TCRdb holds only in-frame clones, not every one. This sample carries roughly 82,000 clones, 72% of them seen once, and the ten largest clones take around 10%. V lost 6 bases, J lost 1 base, and 19 bases lay in between. From germline, CDR1 is SEHNR and CDR2 FQNEAQ (reference sequence). This CDR3 has 16 amino acids. Source material: PBMCs. The chain couples TRBV7-9 to TRBJ2-7; D perhaps matches TRBD2 (6 bases). The receptor comes from a woman in her thirties or forties in good health and CMV-seropositive. CDR3 coding DNA: TGTGCCAGCAGACAAGGGACGGGAGAGGGTTCCTACGAGCAGTACTTC. Encoded protein: CASRQGTGEGSYEQYF. Variable domain in full (rest from reference TRBV7-9 and TRBJ2-7): DTGVSQNPRHKITKRGQNVTFRCDPISEHNRLYWYRQTLGQGPEFLTYFQNEAQLEKSRLLSDRFSAERPKGSFSTLEIQRTEQGDSAMYLCASRQGTGEGSYEQYFGPGTRLTVT.